This T cell receptor beta chain was sequenced for a study of early T cells in non-severe SARS-CoV-2 infection. The wider study: Bulk RNA taken from unsorted whole blood was sequenced, leaving chains unpaired.

The CDR3 length is 17 residues. The V and J ends lost 0 bases and 8 bases respectively, with 21 bases between them. Germline V lookup: CDR1 SGHRS, CDR2 YFSETQ. The protocol attached unique molecular identifiers to individual cDNA molecules. MiXCR, run by TCRdb on the 5' RACE reads, gives a single entry per CDR3 protein. The sample has almost 85,000 distinct CDR3 sequences, around 10% seen once; the top ten hold approximately 2.5%. Of note for this clonotype: Its cognate antigen is unknown.

Findings and caveats of the study: A preference for anti-spike CD8 responses marked VDJdb matching, which missed private and CD4 specificities.

J is TRBJ2-1 and V is TRBV5-1, with D perhaps matching TRBD1 or TRBD2 (5 bases each). The sample was whole blood. The source is an adult who was a healthcare worker with PCR-confirmed SARS-CoV-2 infection or an uninfected control (not recorded which). DNA for the CDR3: TGCGCCAGCAGCTTGGGAGCCCAACGGGGCCCCACCGATGAGCAGTTCTTC. The encoded protein is CASSLGAQRGPTDEQFF.